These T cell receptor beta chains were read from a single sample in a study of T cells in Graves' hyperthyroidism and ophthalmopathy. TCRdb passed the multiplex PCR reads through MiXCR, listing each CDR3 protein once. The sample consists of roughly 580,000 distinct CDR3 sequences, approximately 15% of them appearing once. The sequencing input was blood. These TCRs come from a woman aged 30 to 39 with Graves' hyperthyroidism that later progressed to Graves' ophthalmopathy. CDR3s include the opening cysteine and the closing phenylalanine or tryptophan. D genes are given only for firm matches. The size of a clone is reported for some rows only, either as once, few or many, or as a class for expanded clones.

CDR3: CASIGPWSTEAFF; DNA: TGTGCCAGCATTGGACCCTGGAGCACTGAAGCTTTCTTT; D: .; J: TRBJ1-1; V: TRBV12-3/TRBV12-4; size: many
CDR3: CASSIGRINEQFF; DNA: TGTGCCAGTAGTATAGGCAGGATCAATGAGCAGTTCTTC; D: .; J: TRBJ2-1; V: TRBV19; size: .
CDR3: CASVIEMNTEAFF; DNA: TGTGCCAGCGTTATTGAGATGAACACTGAAGCTTTCTTT; D: .; J: TRBJ1-1; V: TRBV2; size: many
CDR3: CASSQEWGAGNTIYF; DNA: TGTGCCAGCAGCCAAGAATGGGGGGCTGGAAACACCATATATTTT; D: .; J: TRBJ1-3; V: TRBV3-1; size: .
CDR3: CATSELTPDTQYF; DNA: TGTGCCACCAGTGAGTTGACCCCAGATACGCAGTATTTT; D: .; J: TRBJ2-3; V: TRBV24-1; size: many
CDR3: CASSSPTSGSQETQYF; DNA: TGTGCCAGCAGTTCCCCGACTAGCGGGAGCCAAGAGACCCAGTACTTC; D: TRBD2; J: TRBJ2-5; V: TRBV6-1; size: many
CDR3: CASTKSGAVYNEQFF; DNA: TGTGCCAGCACCAAATCGGGGGCGGTCTACAATGAGCAGTTCTTC; D: .; J: TRBJ2-1; V: TRBV27; size: many
CDR3: CATSDPGLAGALDEQFF; DNA: TGTGCCACCAGTGATCCGGGACTAGCGGGAGCGCTCGATGAGCAGTTCTTC; D: TRBD2; J: TRBJ2-1; V: TRBV24-1; size: many
CDR3: CASSQDRETVSSYGQYF; DNA: TGCGCCAGCAGCCAAGATCGGGAGACAGTAAGCTCCTACGGGCAGTACTTC; D: .; J: TRBJ2-7; V: TRBV4-1; size: few
CDR3: CASSESYSNTDTQYF; DNA: TGTGCCAGCAGTGAGTCTTACTCAAACACAGATACGCAGTATTTT; D: .; J: TRBJ2-3; V: TRBV2; size: many
CDR3: CASSQGQGAVDQETQYF; DNA: TGTGCTAGCAGCCAGGGACAGGGGGCGGTTGACCAAGAGACCCAGTACTTC; D: TRBD1; J: TRBJ2-5; V: TRBV14; size: few
CDR3: CASSLGTGEGKQFF; DNA: TGTGCCAGCAGCTTAGGGACCGGGGAGGGAAAGCAGTTCTTC; D: TRBD2; J: TRBJ2-1; V: TRBV7-2; size: many
CDR3: CASRHTPTSNWVRLRTDTQYF; DNA: TGTGCCAGCAGACACACTCCGACTTCTAACTGGGTACGGTTACGCACAGATACGCAGTATTTT; D: .; J: TRBJ2-3; V: TRBV6-1; size: many
CDR3: CATSGLAGGRQFF; DNA: TGTGCCACCAGTGGACTAGCGGGAGGAAGGCAGTTCTTC; D: TRBD2; J: TRBJ2-1; V: TRBV24-1; size: many
CDR3: CASSWGRILTDTQYF; DNA: TGTGCCAGCAGTTGGGGACGGATCCTCACAGATACGCAGTATTTT; D: .; J: TRBJ2-3; V: TRBV6-5; size: .
CDR3: CASSDAGGSKNIQYF; DNA: TGTGCCAGCAGCGACGCAGGGGGCTCTAAAAACATTCAGTACTTC; D: TRBD1; J: TRBJ2-4; V: TRBV6-2/TRBV6-3; size: many
CDR3: CASSYNLPGNTGELFF; DNA: TGTGCCAGCAGTTACAATCTACCGGGGAACACCGGGGAGCTGTTTTTT; D: .; J: TRBJ2-2; V: TRBV6-5; size: few
CDR3: CASSLATANTGELFF; DNA: TGTGCCAGCAGCTTAGCCACCGCGAACACCGGGGAGCTGTTTTTT; D: .; J: TRBJ2-2; V: TRBV7-2; size: many
CDR3: CASSVGHSYEQYF; DNA: TGTGCCAGCAGCGTAGGTCATAGCTACGAGCAGTACTTC; D: .; J: TRBJ2-7; V: TRBV9; size: many
CDR3: CASSLVEGSGTEAFF; DNA: TGTGCCAGCAGCTTAGTCGAGGGCTCCGGCACTGAAGCTTTCTTT; D: .; J: TRBJ1-1; V: TRBV7-2; size: many
CDR3: CASSMGQGAPYEQYF; DNA: TGTGCCAGCAGTATGGGACAGGGGGCTCCCTACGAGCAGTACTTC; D: TRBD1; J: TRBJ2-7; V: TRBV6-2/TRBV6-3; size: many
CDR3: CAISRQGAREQYF; DNA: TGTGCCATCAGCCGACAGGGGGCAAGGGAGCAGTACTTC; D: TRBD1; J: TRBJ2-7; V: TRBV10-3; size: many
CDR3: CASSRMGTYQGTQYF; DNA: TGTGCCAGCAGTCGCATGGGGACATACCAAGGGACCCAGTACTTC; D: .; J: TRBJ2-5; V: TRBV6-2/TRBV6-3; size: many
CDR3: CASSPGGGAAYEQYF; DNA: TGTGCCAGCAGCCCGGGGGGCGGTGCAGCCTACGAGCAGTACTTC; D: .; J: TRBJ2-7; V: TRBV7-3; size: many
CDR3: CASSGPRRTEAFF; DNA: TGTGCCAGCTCGGGACCCCGGCGTACTGAAGCTTTCTTT; D: .; J: TRBJ1-1; V: TRBV5-6; size: .
CDR3: CASSPDRVRQETQYF; DNA: TGTGCCAGCAGCCCGGACAGGGTTCGCCAAGAGACCCAGTACTTC; D: TRBD1; J: TRBJ2-5; V: TRBV3-1; size: many
CDR3: CASSTIVGLGSTDTQYF; DNA: TGTGCCAGTAGCACGATAGTCGGGCTCGGTTCTACAGATACGCAGTATTTT; D: .; J: TRBJ2-3; V: TRBV19; size: many
CDR3: CASSLVGAGQETQYF; DNA: TGTGCCAGCAGTTTAGTAGGGGCGGGTCAAGAGACCCAGTACTTC; D: .; J: TRBJ2-5; V: TRBV28; size: many
CDR3: CSARAIRGDNEKLFF; DNA: TGCAGTGCTAGAGCCATCAGGGGAGATAATGAAAAACTGTTTTTT; D: .; J: TRBJ1-4; V: TRBV20-1; size: many
CDR3: CASSKQDPTNEKLFF; DNA: TGTGCCAGCAGTAAACAGGACCCAACTAATGAAAAACTGTTTTTT; D: .; J: TRBJ1-4; V: TRBV7-9; size: .
CDR3: CASSTGTSNTIYF; DNA: TGTGCCAGCAGCACCGGGACTAGTAACACCATATATTTT; D: .; J: TRBJ1-3; V: TRBV12-3/TRBV12-4; size: few
CDR3: CASSSNRGFTTYF; DNA: TGTGCCAGCAGCTCCAACAGGGGATTCACCACATATTTT; D: TRBD1; J: TRBJ1-3; V: TRBV12-3/TRBV12-4; size: many
CDR3: CASSWDHKNIQYF; DNA: TGTGCCAGCAGTTGGGACCACAAAAACATTCAGTACTTC; D: .; J: TRBJ2-4; V: TRBV6-2/TRBV6-3; size: .
CDR3: CASSPDPITDTQYF; DNA: TGTGCCAGCAGCCCGGACCCGATCACAGATACGCAGTATTTT; D: .; J: TRBJ2-3; V: TRBV12-3/TRBV12-4; size: many
CDR3: CASSQVNPSYNEQFF; DNA: TGTGCCTCCTCACAGGTGAACCCCTCCTACAATGAGCAGTTCTTC; D: .; J: TRBJ2-1; V: TRBV30; size: many
CDR3: CASTYGLAGVNEQFF; DNA: TGCGCCAGCACCTACGGACTAGCGGGAGTCAATGAGCAGTTCTTC; D: TRBD2; J: TRBJ2-1; V: TRBV5-1; size: few
CDR3: CASSSGGFSNTEAFF; DNA: TGTGCCAGCAGCTCCGGAGGGTTTTCGAACACTGAAGCTTTCTTT; D: .; J: TRBJ1-1; V: TRBV6-1; size: few
CDR3: CSARDPPYGYTF; DNA: TGCAGTGCTAGAGACCCCCCTTATGGCTACACCTTC; D: .; J: TRBJ1-2; V: TRBV20-1; size: few
CDR3: CASSDLVPPDTQYF; DNA: TGTGCCAGCAGTGATCTAGTCCCCCCAGATACGCAGTATTTT; D: .; J: TRBJ2-3; V: TRBV2; size: many
CDR3: CAWSVQAGDQPQHF; DNA: TGTGCCTGGAGTGTACAGGCAGGGGATCAGCCCCAGCATTTT; D: .; J: TRBJ1-5; V: TRBV30; size: many
CDR3: CASSPGMNTGELFF; DNA: TGTGCCAGTAGTCCAGGGATGAACACCGGGGAGCTGTTTTTT; D: .; J: TRBJ2-2; V: TRBV19; size: many
CDR3: CASSFSPTNTGELFF; DNA: TGTGCCAGCAGCTTTTCGCCTACGAACACCGGGGAGCTGTTTTTT; D: .; J: TRBJ2-2; V: TRBV7-9; size: few
CDR3: CASTAGGPDEKLFF; DNA: TGTGCCAGCACTGCTGGCGGGCCGGATGAAAAACTGTTTTTT; D: .; J: TRBJ1-4; V: TRBV28; size: .
CDR3: CASSLNAGGTSYNEQFF; DNA: TGTGCCAGCAGCTTAAACGCGGGCGGGACCAGTTACAATGAGCAGTTCTTC; D: .; J: TRBJ2-1; V: TRBV7-3; size: .